Listed below are T cell receptor beta chains from one sample, sequenced in a study of OX40 agonist ivuxolimab in advanced cancers. Generated by immunoSEQ multiplex PCR, the TCRdb table keeps only in-frame clones and is missing some. The sample contains 120,000 or so clones, over 85% of which appear only once. Sample: CD4+ or CD8+ T cells sorted from blood, taken in a trial of the OX40 agonist ivuxolimab. These receptors came from an adult with an advanced solid tumor such as melanoma, head and neck, liver or kidney cancer. Both conserved end residues are part of each CDR3. A D gene is named only where the DNA matches it firmly. Where a row states a size, it is once, few, many or the class of an expanded clone; other rows omit it.

>TRBJ2-7|TRBD2|NA|TRBV4-3
CASSQEWLAGSYEQYF
TGCGCCAGCAGCCAAGAGTGGCTAGCGGGCTCCTACGAGCAGTACTTC
>TRBJ2-5|NA|NA|TRBV7-9
CASSERTVQETQYF
TGTGCCAGCAGCGAACGGACTGTCCAAGAGACCCAGTACTTC
>TRBJ2-3|TRBD1|NA|TRBV19
CASSIHSLGTGTSTDTQYF
TGTGCCAGTAGTATACACAGCTTAGGGACAGGGACGAGCACAGATACGCAGTATTTT
>TRBJ2-3|NA|NA|TRBV6-1
CASSEAAYGSTDTQYF
TGTGCCAGCAGTGAAGCGGCGTATGGTAGCACAGATACGCAGTATTTT
>TRBJ2-7|TRBD2|once|TRBV28
CASTPSGTSGEYEQYF
TGTGCCAGCACCCCTAGCGGGACTAGCGGGGAGTACGAGCAGTACTTC
>TRBJ2-1|NA|NA|TRBV7-2
CASSLASSGPWNEQFF
TGTGCCAGCAGCTTAGCTTCCTCAGGCCCCTGGAATGAGCAGTTCTTC
>TRBJ1-2|TRBD1|few|TRBV6-5
CASTKTGDGYTF
TGTGCCAGCACCAAGACAGGGGATGGCTACACCTTC
>TRBJ2-7|NA|NA|TRBV14
CASSQQGFSYEQYF
TGTGCCAGCAGCCAACAGGGGTTTTCCTACGAGCAGTACTTC
>TRBJ2-6|NA|NA|TRBV5-1
CASSLVISGANVLTF
TGCGCCAGCAGCTTGGTGATCTCTGGGGCCAACGTCCTGACTTTC
>TRBJ2-3|TRBD1|NA|TRBV5-1
CASSSSDRSSTDTQYF
TGCGCCAGCAGCTCCTCGGACAGGTCTAGCACAGATACGCAGTATTTT
>TRBJ2-1|TRBD1|NA|TRBV28
CASSLPPQGAYEQFF
TGTGCCAGCAGTTTACCCCCTCAGGGGGCCTATGAGCAGTTCTTC
>TRBJ1-5|NA|NA|TRBV11-2
CASSPQGSLGNQPQHF
TGTGCCAGCAGCCCCCAGGGGTCCCTGGGCAATCAGCCCCAGCATTTT
>TRBJ1-2|NA|NA|TRBV2
CASRPLGREMGGYGYTF
TGTGCCAGCAGACCTCTCGGACGCGAAATGGGGGGCTATGGCTACACCTTC
>TRBJ1-4|NA|NA|TRBV6-6
CASRRGNEKLFF
TGTGCCAGCAGGAGGGGAAATGAAAAACTGTTTTTT
>TRBJ1-2|TRBD1|NA|TRBV5-6
CASSSHPLDRGNF
TGTGCCAGCAGCTCCCACCCTCTCGACAGGGGGAATTTC
>TRBJ2-5|NA|NA|TRBV5-5
CASSSGVLQETQYF
TGTGCCAGCAGCTCGGGGGTCTTACAAGAGACCCAGTACTTC
>TRBJ1-6|NA|NA|TRBV7-9
CASSLLGGNSPLHF
TGTGCCAGCAGCCTCCTGGGAGGTAATTCACCCCTCCACTTT
>TRBJ2-3|TRBD2|NA|TRBV4-2
CASSQDGALAGGGKRYF
TGTGCCAGCAGCCAAGACGGGGCTCTAGCGGGGGGTGGGAAAAGGTATTTT
>TRBJ2-7|TRBD1|NA|TRBV5-1
CASSLSGTGTYEQYF
TGCGCCAGCAGCTTGTCCGGGACAGGAACCTACGAGCAGTACTTC
>TRBJ1-5|TRBD1|NA|TRBV19
CASSTTGGGQPQHF
TGTGCCAGTAGTACTACAGGGGGGGGACAGCCCCAGCATTTT
>TRBJ2-1|NA|NA|TRBV6-1
CASSDPGSSYNEQFF
TGTGCCAGCAGTGATCCCGGGAGCTCCTACAATGAGCAGTTCTTC
>TRBJ1-6|NA|NA|TRBV7-2
CASSQDPRVLVVHF
TGTGCCAGCAGCCAAGATCCCCGGGTATTGGTAGTCCACTTT
>TRBJ2-7|TRBD2|NA|TRBV28
CASRPSGGTYEQYF
TGTGCCAGCAGGCCATCGGGGGGGACCTACGAGCAGTACTTC
>TRBJ1-2|NA|NA|TRBV6-6
CASSYSLGYGYTF
TGTGCCAGCAGTTACTCGCTAGGATATGGCTACACCTTC
>TRBJ1-6|NA|NA|TRBV6-5
CASSGDYSNSPLHF
TGTGCCAGCTCTGGCGATTATAGTAATTCACCCCTCCACTTT
>TRBJ2-7|TRBD2|NA|TRBV5-5
CASSFRTGGLSYEQYF
TGTGCCAGCAGCTTTCGTACGGGAGGTTTATCCTACGAGCAGTACTTC
>TRBJ2-3|TRBD2|NA|TRBV11-3
CASSLGLAGEGDTQYF
TGTGCCAGCAGCTTAGGACTAGCGGGAGAGGGAGATACGCAGTATTTT
>TRBJ2-4|TRBD2|NA|TRBV18
CASSPGLAGGPKNIQYF
TGTGCCAGCTCACCCGGACTAGCGGGAGGACCCAAAAACATTCAGTACTTC